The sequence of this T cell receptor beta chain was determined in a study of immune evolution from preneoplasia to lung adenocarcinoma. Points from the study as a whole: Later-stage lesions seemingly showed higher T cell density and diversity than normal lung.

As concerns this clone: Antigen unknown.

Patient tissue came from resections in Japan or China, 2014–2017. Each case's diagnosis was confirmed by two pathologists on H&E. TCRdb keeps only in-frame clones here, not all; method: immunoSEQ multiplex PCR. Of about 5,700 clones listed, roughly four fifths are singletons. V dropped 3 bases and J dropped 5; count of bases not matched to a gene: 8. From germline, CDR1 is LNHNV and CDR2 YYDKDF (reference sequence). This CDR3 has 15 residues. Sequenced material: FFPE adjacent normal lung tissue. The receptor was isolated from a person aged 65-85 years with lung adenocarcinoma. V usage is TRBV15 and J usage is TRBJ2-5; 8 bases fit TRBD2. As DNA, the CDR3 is TGTGCCACCAGCAGGGCTAGCGGGCCGGGGGAGACCCAGTACTTC. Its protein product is CATSRASGPGETQYF.